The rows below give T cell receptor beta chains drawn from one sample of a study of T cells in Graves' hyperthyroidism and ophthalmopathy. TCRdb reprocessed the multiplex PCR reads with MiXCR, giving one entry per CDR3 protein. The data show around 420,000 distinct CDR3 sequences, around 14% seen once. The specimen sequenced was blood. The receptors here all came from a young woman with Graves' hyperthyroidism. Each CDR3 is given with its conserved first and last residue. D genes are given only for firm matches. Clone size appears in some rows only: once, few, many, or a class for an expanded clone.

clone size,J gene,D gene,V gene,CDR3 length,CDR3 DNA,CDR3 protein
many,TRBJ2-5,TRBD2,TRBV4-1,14,TGCGCCAGCAGCCCTTGGACTAGCGGAGAGACCCAGTACTTC,CASSPWTSGETQYF
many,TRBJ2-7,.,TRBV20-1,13,TGCAGTGCAATCCGGGATGGGTCCTACGAGCAGTACTTC,CSAIRDGSYEQYF
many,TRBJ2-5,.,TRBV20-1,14,TGCAGTGCTAGATCCCCCCCGGATCAAGAGACCCAGTACTTC,CSARSPPDQETQYF
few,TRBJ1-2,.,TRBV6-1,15,TGTGCCAGCAGTCCCTACATGGGGGGTGGCTATGGCTACACCTTC,CASSPYMGGGYGYTF
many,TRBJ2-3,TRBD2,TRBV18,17,TGTGCCAGCTCACATCGGAGCGGGAGGGCCGGCACAGATACGCAGTATTTT,CASSHRSGRAGTDTQYF
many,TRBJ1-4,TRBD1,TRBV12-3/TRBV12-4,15,TGTGCCAGCAGCTCTCCCGGGACAGATAATGAAAAACTGTTTTTT,CASSSPGTDNEKLFF
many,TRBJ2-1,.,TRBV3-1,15,TGTGCCAGCAGCCAAGATGCGGATCTCTACAATGAGCAGTTCTTC,CASSQDADLYNEQFF
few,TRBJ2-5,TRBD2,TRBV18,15,TGTGCCAGCTCACCCTTTAGCGGGGCCCAAGAGACCCAGTACTTC,CASSPFSGAQETQYF
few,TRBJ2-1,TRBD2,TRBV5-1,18,TGCGCCAGCAGCCCCGGACTAGCGGGAGGAGGTTACTACAATGAGCAGTTCTTC,CASSPGLAGGGYYNEQFF
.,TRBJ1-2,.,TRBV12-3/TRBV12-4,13,TGTGCCAGCTGCCGGGGTCTCCGGGGAGGCTACACCTTC,CASCRGLRGGYTF
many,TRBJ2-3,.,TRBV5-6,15,TGTGCCAGCAGCTTGGCCGGGCACGGAGGGGATACGCAGTATTTT,CASSLAGHGGDTQYF
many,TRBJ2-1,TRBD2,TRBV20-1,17,TGCAGTGCTAGGGGGGGACTAGCGGGGGACTCCTACAATGAGCAGTTCTTC,CSARGGLAGDSYNEQFF
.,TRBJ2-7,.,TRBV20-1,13,TGCAGTGCTCGGGGAGCCCTTTCCTACGAGCAGTACTTC,CSARGALSYEQYF
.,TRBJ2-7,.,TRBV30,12,TGTGCCTGGAGTGTCTACGGCTACGAGCAGTACTTC,CAWSVYGYEQYF
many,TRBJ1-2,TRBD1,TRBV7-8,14,TGTGCCAGCAGCCCGGACAGGTTGTTTTATGGCTACACCTTC,CASSPDRLFYGYTF
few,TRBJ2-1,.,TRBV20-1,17,TGCAGTGCTAGAGATCCCCAACAGAGCGGTACCTACAATGAGCAGTTCTTC,CSARDPQQSGTYNEQFF
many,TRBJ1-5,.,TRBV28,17,TGTGCCAGCAGTTTTCCCGAGATTACCCGAGCAATCAGCCCCCAGCATTTT,CASSFPEITRAISPQHF
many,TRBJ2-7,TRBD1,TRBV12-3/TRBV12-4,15,TGTGCCAGCAGCAGGGGGCAGGGGGCAACCTACGAGCAGTACTTC,CASSRGQGATYEQYF
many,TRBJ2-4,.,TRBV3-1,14,TGTGCCAGCAGCCAAGGACTTGCGGGCAACATTCAGTACTTC,CASSQGLAGNIQYF
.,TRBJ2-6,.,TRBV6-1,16,TGTGCCAGCAGTGAACCCGCGTACTCTGGGGCCAACGTCCTGACTTTC,CASSEPAYSGANVLTF
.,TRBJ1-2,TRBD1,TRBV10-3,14,TGTGCCATCAGTGATCAAGGACAGGGAAATGGCTACACCTTC,CAISDQGQGNGYTF
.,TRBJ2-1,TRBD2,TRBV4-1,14,TGCGCCAGCAGAGAAGCGGGGGGGCCTAATGAGCAGTTCTTC,CASREAGGPNEQFF
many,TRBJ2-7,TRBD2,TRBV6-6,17,TGTGCCAGCAGTTACTCATCATCTAGCGGGGGAAATTACGAGCAGTACTTC,CASSYSSSSGGNYEQYF
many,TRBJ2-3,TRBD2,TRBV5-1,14,TGCGCCAGCAGCTTGGGACTAGCGGTAGATACGCAGTATTTT,CASSLGLAVDTQYF
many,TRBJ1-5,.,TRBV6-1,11,TGTGCCAGCAGGGATTATCAGCCCCAGCATTTT,CASRDYQPQHF
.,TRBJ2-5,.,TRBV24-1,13,TGTGCCACCAGAGAAACAGGGCAAGAGACCCAGTACTTC,CATRETGQETQYF
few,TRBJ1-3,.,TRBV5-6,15,TGTGCCAGCAGTCCCCAGGCTCGCTCTGGAAACACCATATATTTT,CASSPQARSGNTIYF
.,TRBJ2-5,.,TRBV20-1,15,TGCAGTGCTAGAGATGCCGGCAGGTACCAAGAGACCCAGTACTTC,CSARDAGRYQETQYF
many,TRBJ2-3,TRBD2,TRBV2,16,TGTGCCAGCAGTCCGCGGACTAGCGTCGGCACAGATACGCAGTATTTT,CASSPRTSVGTDTQYF
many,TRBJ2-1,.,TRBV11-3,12,TGTGCCAGCAGCTTAGTATACAATGAGCAGTTCTTC,CASSLVYNEQFF
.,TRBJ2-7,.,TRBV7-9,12,TGTGCCAGCATGACAGGAATCTACGAGCAGTACTTC,CASMTGIYEQYF
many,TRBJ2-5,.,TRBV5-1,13,TGCGCCAGCAGCTTCCTGGCCTTAGAGACCCAGTACTTC,CASSFLALETQYF
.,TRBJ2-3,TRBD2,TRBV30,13,TGTGCCTTTGGACTAGCGGGGACAGATACGCAGTATTTT,CAFGLAGTDTQYF
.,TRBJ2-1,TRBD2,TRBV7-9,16,TGTGCCAGCAGCGTCCGACTAGCGGGAGGGCGGGATGAGCAGTTCTTC,CASSVRLAGGRDEQFF
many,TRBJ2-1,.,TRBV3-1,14,TGTGCCAGCAGCCAAGAAGTTGGGGCCTCACAGCAGTTCTTC,CASSQEVGASQQFF
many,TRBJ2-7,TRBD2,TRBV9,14,TGTGCCAGCAGCCCACGGACTAGCCTGGACGAGCAGTACTTC,CASSPRTSLDEQYF
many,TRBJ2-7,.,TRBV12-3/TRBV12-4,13,TGTGCCAGCAGTTTAGTAGTCCAATACGAGCAGTACTTC,CASSLVVQYEQYF
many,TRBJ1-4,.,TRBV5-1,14,TGCGCCAGCAGCCCGGGTCAGGGCCGGGAAAAACTGTTTTTT,CASSPGQGREKLFF
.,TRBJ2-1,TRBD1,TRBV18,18,TGTGCCAGCTCACCTTTACCGCAGGGGGCAGGCTCCTACAATGAGCAGTTCTTC,CASSPLPQGAGSYNEQFF
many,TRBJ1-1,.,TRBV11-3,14,TGTGCCAGCAGCTTAGAGGTGGTGGGGACTGAAGCTTTCTTT,CASSLEVVGTEAFF
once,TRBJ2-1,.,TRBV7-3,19,TGTGCCAGCAGCTTAAAGGTGGGGTGTTGTAGCCCTAGCCACAATGAGCAGTTCTTC,CASSLKVGCCSPSHNEQFF
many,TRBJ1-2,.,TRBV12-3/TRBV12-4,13,TGTGCCCTGAGGGGCGAAGGAACCTATGGCTACACCTTC,CALRGEGTYGYTF
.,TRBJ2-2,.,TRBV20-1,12,TGCAGTGCCGGGAGACCCACCGGGGAGCTGTTTTTT,CSAGRPTGELFF
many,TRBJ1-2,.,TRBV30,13,TGTGCCTCCCCGGTCGGACGAGATTATGGCTACACCTTC,CASPVGRDYGYTF
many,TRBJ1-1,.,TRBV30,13,TGTGCCTGGTGGGCCGAAGCGAACACTGAAGCTTTCTTT,CAWWAEANTEAFF
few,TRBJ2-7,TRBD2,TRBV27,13,TGTGCCAGCTGGGGACTAGCGGATTACGAGCAGTACTTC,CASWGLADYEQYF
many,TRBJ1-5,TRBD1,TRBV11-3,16,TGTGCCAGCAGCTTAGCTGTGTCAGGGGGCGACCAGCCCCAGCATTTT,CASSLAVSGGDQPQHF
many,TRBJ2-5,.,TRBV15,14,TGTGCCACCAGCAGAGATCAAGGGGAAGAGACCCAGTACTTC,CATSRDQGEETQYF